A single sample is the source of the 26 T cell receptor beta chains below, sequenced in a study of T cells in Graves' hyperthyroidism and ophthalmopathy. TCR beta CDR3 region amplification was performed from RNA transcripts. Researchers ran a first-round RT-PCR on the TCR CDR3 using the HTBI primer set. TCRdb reprocessed the multiplex PCR reads with MiXCR, giving one entry per CDR3 protein. The data contain 450,000 to 650,000 distinct CDR3 sequences, around 14% of them singletons. Sequencing was carried out using blood. These receptors originate from a woman younger than 35 with Graves' ophthalmopathy.

The chain recombines TRBV24-1 with TRBJ2-1; D is uncertain. The germline CDR1 and CDR2 sequences are KGHDR and SFDVKD. The CDR3 is made up of 13 amino acids. The V end was cut by 2 bases, the J end by 7 bases, with 8 bases between. DNA for the CDR3: TGTGCCACCAGTGATTCCCCTAGTAATGAGCAGTTCTTC. It translates to CATSDSPSNEQFF.

There are many counts of this clonotype. The CDR3, as DNA: TGTGCCAGCAGTCGTGGACAGGAGGCCCACTACGAGCAGTACTTC. Translation gives CASSRGQEAHYEQYF. The chain is built from TRBV2 and TRBJ2-7; TRBD1 agrees at 7 bases. In germline, CDR1 is SNHLY, CDR2 FYNNEI. V shed 5 bases, J shed 3 bases, and the junction held 10 bases outside the gene matches. The CDR3 runs to 15 residues.

This clonotype was seen repeatedly, ten times or more. J is TRBJ1-1 and V is TRBV5-1, with D tentatively TRBD1 (5 bases). Trimming stripped 4 bases from V and 4 bases from J, with 17 bases between. Germline V gene sequence: CDR1 SGHRS, CDR2 YFSETQ. The CDR3 spans 15 residues. The CDR3 DNA reads as TGCGCCAGCAGCCCCGGGGACGAGGTCGGCACTGAAGCTTTCTTT. This encodes CASSPGDEVGTEAFF.

This clonotype occurred many times. A much larger clone sits a single nucleotide away, making a read error possible. The rearrangement links TRBV11-2 to TRBJ1-1; D unresolved. The CDR3 has 13 residues. Germline loops: CDR1 SGHAT, CDR2 FQNNGV. The CDR3 DNA reads TGTGCCAGCAGCTTAGAGAGGAACACTAAAGCTTTCTTT. Translated, it gives CASSLERNTKAFF.

In regard to this clonotype: One end of the junction varies from germline; a read error may be responsible. This chain links TRBV18 with TRBJ2-7, with D tentatively TRBD1 (6 bases). This CDR3 contains 14 residues. Per germline, CDR1 KGHSH and CDR2 LQKENI. The CDR3 DNA reads TGTGCCAGCACGACAGGCGCGAGCTCCTACGAGCGGTACTTC. Its translation is CASTTGASSYERYF.

The chain carries TRBV6-2 or TRBV6-3 and TRBJ2-7, with 7 bases aligning to TRBD1. This CDR3 spans 16 amino acids. Unmatched junction bases numbered 8, after V lost 0 bases and J lost 3 bases. From germline, CDR1 is MNHEY and CDR2 SVGEGT. The CDR3 coding sequence is TGTGCCAGCAGTTACTCGCACAGGACAGGAGACTACGAGCAGTACTTC. Residues: CASSYSHRTGDYEQYF.

This clonotype showed up many times. The chain employs TRBV11-3 and TRBJ2-1; the D gene is possibly TRBD1 (6 bases). V lost 5 bases and J lost 0, with 11 bases in between. The V gene's germline CDR1 is SGHNT and CDR2 YENEEA. This CDR3 is 15 amino acids long. DNA of the CDR3: TGTGCCAGCAGCCTAAGAGGGGGCTCCTACAATGAGCAGTTCTTC. As protein: CASSLRGGSYNEQFF.

The chain couples TRBV11-3 to TRBJ2-1, with 14 positions matching TRBD2. Trimming removed 4 bases from V and 4 bases from J; junction bases left unmatched: 6. This CDR3 contains 17 residues. Germline V gene lookup returns CDR1 SGHNT and CDR2 YENEEA. CDR3 sequence (DNA): TGTGCCAGCAGCTCGGGACTAGCGGGAGTCGGGTACAATGAGCAGTTCTTC. As protein: CASSSGLAGVGYNEQFF.

A few counts support this clonotype. The chain joins TRBV19 to TRBJ1-1; a weak D match, TRBD1 (6 bases). V was shortened by 4 bases and J by 5 bases, with 11 bases between the two germline ends. This CDR3 region has 13 residues. Germline values: CDR1 LNHDA, CDR2 SQIVND (reference sequence). The CDR3 DNA reads TGTGCCAGTAGTACCTTACAGGGTACTGAAGCTTTCTTT. This sequence encodes CASSTLQGTEAFF.

V and J are TRBV4-2 and TRBJ2-1, with TRBD2 as a possible D gene (6 bases). Germline V CDR1 and CDR2: LGHNA, YNFKEQ. Trimming removed 2 bases at V and 8 bases at J, with 19 bases between. The CDR3 length is 16 residues. The CDR3 here is CASSQNLASVGDEQFF. CDR3 DNA sequence: TGTGCCAGCAGCCAAAATTTGGCTAGCGTGGGCGATGAGCAGTTCTTC.

This clonotype was seen ten or more times. The rearrangement uses TRBV27 and TRBJ1-3; possibly TRBD1 for D (5 bases). Germline assignment: CDR1 MNHEY and CDR2 SMNVEV (reference sequence). The length of the CDR3 is 22 residues. Deletions cut 6 bases from V and 0 bases from J, with 33 bases between. The CDR3 here is CASRPHPGRAALLPHSGNTIYF. CDR3 bases: TGTGCCAGCAGACCTCACCCAGGGCGGGCAGCCCTCCTACCTCACTCTGGAAACACCATATATTTT.

In this sample, this clonotype turned up many times. The chain links TRBV28 to TRBJ2-7; D ambiguous. The CDR3 contains 14 residues. Germline loops: CDR1 MDHEN, CDR2 SYDVKM. Trimming removed 3 bases at V and 3 bases at J, with 12 bases between. The CDR3 protein is CASSFWTGGYEQYF. Here the CDR3 DNA reads TGTGCCAGCAGTTTCTGGACGGGTGGCTACGAGCAGTACTTC.

This clonotype was seen at least ten times. The rearrangement joins TRBV6-5 to TRBJ2-2; 9 nucleotides agree with TRBD1. Trimming at V came to 2 bases and at J to 6 bases, leaving 10 bases not matched to a gene. The CDR3 spans 17 residues. The germline CDR1 and CDR2 sequences are MNHEY and SVGAGI. CDR3 sequence (DNA): TGTGCCAGCAGTTACGTGGGACAGGGCCCTCCCTCCGGGGAGCTGTTTTTT. This encodes CASSYVGQGPPSGELFF.

Many counts were recorded for this clonotype. The chain employs TRBV28 and TRBJ1-3, with TRBD1 identical over 10 bases. Losses at the gene ends were 5 bases for V and 7 bases for J; bases not matched to a gene: 5. This CDR3 spans 14 amino acids. CDR1 MDHEN and CDR2 SYDVKM come from the germline V gene. The CDR3 coding sequence is TGTGCCAGCAGTCGGGGACAGGGGATTAACACCATATATTTT. This gives the protein CASSRGQGINTIYF.

This clonotype was detected ten times or more. This chain uses TRBV6-1 with TRBJ1-1; possibly TRBD1 for D (5 bases). V was trimmed by 7 bases and J by 7 bases, leaving 13 bases between them. Germline assignment: CDR1 MNHNS and CDR2 SASEGT. CDR3 length: 12 residues. CDR3 bases: TGTGCCAGCATCGCAGGGCCGCTTGAAGCTTTCTTT. It encodes CASIAGPLEAFF.

Many counts were recorded for this clonotype. V is TRBV5-5 and J is TRBJ2-1, with D possibly called TRBD1 or TRBD2 (6 bases each). Germline assignment: CDR1 SGHKS and CDR2 YYEKEE (reference sequence). V lost 6 bases to trimming and J lost 2 bases, with 15 bases between them. CDR3 length: 15 residues. The CDR3 DNA is TGTGCCAGCACCAAGGGGGGAGAGCCCTACAATGAGCAGTTCTTC. It yields the protein CASTKGGEPYNEQFF.

This clonotype has ten or more counts. The gene calls are TRBV2 and TRBJ2-2, with TRBD2 identical over 14 bases. Germline V gene data show CDR1 as SNHLY and CDR2 as FYNNEI. The CDR3 contains 17 residues. V lost 4 bases to trimming and J lost 4 bases; unmatched junction nucleotides: 5. In DNA, the CDR3 is TGTGCCAGCAGTGGGACTAGCGGGAGGCCGTTCACCGGGGAGCTGTTTTTT. Protein product: CASSGTSGRPFTGELFF.

This clonotype has a single count. A read error may produce the germline difference seen at one junction end. This chain connects TRBV2 to TRBJ2-2; 8 bases agree with TRBD1. Germline V gene sequence: CDR1 SNHLY, CDR2 FYNNEI. The CDR3 length is 13 residues. This chain's CDR3 is CASAGTGDTGELF. The CDR3, as DNA: TGTGCCAGCGCCGGGACAGGCGACACCGGGGAGCTGTTT.

Ten or more counts support this clonotype. The chain joins TRBV2 to TRBJ1-2; possible D gene TRBD1, 5 bases. The CDR3 sequence is 14 residues long. The germline CDR1 and CDR2 sequences are SNHLY and FYNNEI. Trimming left V 2 bases short and J 7 bases short, with 14 bases between. For the CDR3, the DNA is TGTGCCAGCAGTGAAATTCCCGGGGCGGGTGGCTACACCTTC. It specifies CASSEIPGAGGYTF.

This clonotype has ten or more counts. The chain employs TRBV6-1 and TRBJ2-2; TRBD2 agrees at 12 bases. Looked up from germline, CDR1 is MNHNS and CDR2 is SASEGT. Trimming at V came to 7 bases and at J to 4 bases, leaving 4 bases not matched to a gene. The CDR3 contains 15 residues. This CDR3 is CASTPSGRGTGELFF. CDR3 in DNA: TGTGCCAGCACCCCTAGCGGGAGGGGCACCGGGGAGCTGTTTTTT.

Many counts were recorded for this clonotype. The rearrangement links TRBV6-2 or TRBV6-3 to TRBJ2-5; 7 bases line up with TRBD1. V shed 2 bases and J 0 bases; nucleotides not matched to a gene: 0. The CDR3 sequence is 14 residues long. The germline gives CDR1 MNHEY, CDR2 SVGEGT. CDR3 loop: CASSYGTDQETQYF. The CDR3 nucleotides read TGTGCCAGCAGTTACGGGACAGACCAAGAGACCCAGTACTTC.

This rearrangement joins TRBV6-1 to TRBJ2-7, with 12 bases aligning to TRBD1. The V gene end was trimmed by 3 bases and the J gene end by 7 bases; junction bases not matched to a gene: 10. Germline-derived CDR1 and CDR2 are MNHNS and SASEGT. CDR3 length: 16 residues. The CDR3: CASSDPPGQGAGEQYF. The CDR3 nucleotides are TGTGCCAGCAGTGACCCCCCGGGACAGGGGGCGGGAGAGCAGTACTTC.

In its sample, this clonotype was seen many times. This sequence joins TRBV11-3 and TRBJ1-2, with TRBD1 matching 10 bases. The V gene end was trimmed by 5 bases and the J gene end by 4 bases; junction bases not matched to a gene: 10. CDR3 length: 16 amino acids. The germline CDR1 and CDR2 sequences are SGHNT and YENEEA. As DNA, the CDR3 is TGTGCCAGCAGCGCCGGACAGGGGGAAGTGGGCTATGGCTACACCTTC. Amino acid sequence: CASSAGQGEVGYGYTF.

In its sample, this clonotype was seen a few times. The V gene is TRBV9, the J gene TRBJ2-7; possible D gene TRBD2, 6 bases. The CDR3 spans 15 residues. The germline V gene has CDR1 SGDLS and CDR2 YYNGEE. With 0 bases removed from V and 3 bases from J, the gap between germline ends came to 13 bases. The CDR3 DNA reads as TGTGCCAGCAGCGTAGAGCCTACGGGGGTCTACGAGCAGTACTTC. Translated: CASSVEPTGVYEQYF.

This clonotype was detected ten times or more. This sequence joins TRBV6-2 or TRBV6-3 and TRBJ2-4; no firm D call. Germline values: CDR1 MNHEY, CDR2 SVGEGT. The V and J ends lost 3 bases and 6 bases respectively, with 9 bases between them. CDR3 length: 13 residues. CDR3 protein: CASSYTVRNIQYF. CDR3 nucleotide sequence: TGTGCCAGCAGTTATACGGTCCGAAACATTCAGTACTTC.

This clonotype has a count of ten or more. CDR3 residues: CASSVGGRGTEAFF. The CDR3 bases are TGTGCCAGCAGCGTAGGGGGGCGCGGCACTGAAGCTTTCTTT. This chain connects TRBV9 to TRBJ1-1; D might be TRBD1 (6 bases). Trimming shortened V by 0 bases and J by 4 bases, and 10 bases separated the two germline ends. Germline-derived CDR1 and CDR2 are SGDLS and YYNGEE. This CDR3 region has 14 residues.